This T cell receptor (beta chain) originates from a study of T cell responses to AZD1222 COVID-19 vaccine. Looked up from germline, CDR1 is GTSNPN and CDR2 is SVGIG (reference sequence). Trimming took off 7 bases at V and 0 bases at J, with 18 bases between the two ends. This CDR3 has 16 amino acids. Clones were sequenced by immunoSEQ multiplex PCR, and TCRdb holds only the in-frame ones, with some missing. The sample carries 150,000 to 200,000 clones, just over 90% recorded once. Pooled together were second doses at about 4 or about 12 weeks. Study-level points and caveats: Along spike, vaccine-associated CD4 TCRs were found throughout, with dominance at 160-218 and 743-854. The donor cohort was predominantly white British with a female majority, and clonal diversity may have been underestimated. Close to half of spike-specific TCRs reportedly recognize unmutated variant regions.

With respect to this clone: Its cognate antigen is unknown.

The chain employs TRBV30 and TRBJ2-2, with D perhaps matching TRBD1 (5 bases). Material: peripheral blood, obtained 28 days after the second AZD1222 dose. The clonotype comes from an adult who received the AZD1222 COVID-19 vaccine. The CDR3: CASNRDSFANTGELFF. CDR3 DNA sequence: TGTGCCTCAAATCGCGACAGCTTCGCGAACACCGGGGAGCTGTTTTTT.